This record covers a single TCR beta chain. This entry belongs to a study of blood T cell repertoires in COVID-19. Germline V gene lookup returns CDR1 SGHKS and CDR2 YYEKEE (reference sequence). The trim removed 4 bases at V and 2 bases at J, leaving 11 bases unmatched. This CDR3 has 18 residues. In the original processing: Counts of nucleated cells, estimated from reference gene primer amplification, were obtained. Generated by immunoSEQ multiplex PCR, the TCRdb table keeps only in-frame clones and is missing some. That table is the source of V, J and clone size, and D and trimming were worked out from the DNA. The table shows hundreds of thousands of clones, with about 90% occurring only once.

Sample: peripheral blood. This chain uses TRBV5-5 with TRBJ2-5; 13 nucleotides match TRBD2. The sequence derives from a woman in her twenties or thirties with COVID-19, enrolled during active disease. For the CDR3, the DNA is TGTGCCAGCAGCCGCGGGACTAGCGGGACGGGCAGACAAGAGACCCAGTACTTC. It is translated as CASSRGTSGTGRQETQYF.